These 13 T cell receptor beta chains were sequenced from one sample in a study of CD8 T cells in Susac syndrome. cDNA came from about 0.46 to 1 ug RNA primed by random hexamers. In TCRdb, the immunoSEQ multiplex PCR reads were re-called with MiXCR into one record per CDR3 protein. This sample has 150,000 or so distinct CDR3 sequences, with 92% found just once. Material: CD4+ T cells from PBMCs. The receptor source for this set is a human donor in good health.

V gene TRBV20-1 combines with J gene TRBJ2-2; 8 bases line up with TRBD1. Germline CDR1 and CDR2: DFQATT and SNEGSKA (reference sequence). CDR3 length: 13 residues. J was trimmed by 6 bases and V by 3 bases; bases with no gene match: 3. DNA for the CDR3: TGCAGTGCTAGGCGACAGGGGTCCGGGGAGCTGTTTTTT. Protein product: CSARRQGSGELFF.

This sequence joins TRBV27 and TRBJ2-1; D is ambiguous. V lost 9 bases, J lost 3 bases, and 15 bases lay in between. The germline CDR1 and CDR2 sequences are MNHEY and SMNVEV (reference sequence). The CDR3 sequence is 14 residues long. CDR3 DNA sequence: TGTGCCAGTCGTCAACGGGCCCTCTACAATGAGCAGTTCTTC. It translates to CASRQRALYNEQFF.

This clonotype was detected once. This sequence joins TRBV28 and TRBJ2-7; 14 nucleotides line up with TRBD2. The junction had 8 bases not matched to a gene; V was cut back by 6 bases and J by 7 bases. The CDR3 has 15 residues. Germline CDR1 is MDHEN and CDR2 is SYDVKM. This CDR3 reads CASSPGTSGSREQYF. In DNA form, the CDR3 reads TGTGCCAGCAGCCCCGGGACTAGCGGGAGTCGGGAGCAGTACTTC.

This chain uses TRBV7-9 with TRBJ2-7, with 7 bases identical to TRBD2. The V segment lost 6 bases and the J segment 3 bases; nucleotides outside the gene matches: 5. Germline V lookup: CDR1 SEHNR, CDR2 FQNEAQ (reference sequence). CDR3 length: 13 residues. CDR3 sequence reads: CASSQGLNYEQYF. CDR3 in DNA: TGTGCCAGCAGTCAGGGACTAAACTACGAGCAGTACTTC. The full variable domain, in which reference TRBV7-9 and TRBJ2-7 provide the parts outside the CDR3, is DTGVSQNPRHKITKRGQNVTFRCDPISEHNRLYWYRQTLGQGPEFLTYFQNEAQLEKSRLLSDRFSAERPKGSFSTLEIQRTEQGDSAMYLCASSQGLNYEQYFGPGTRLTVT.

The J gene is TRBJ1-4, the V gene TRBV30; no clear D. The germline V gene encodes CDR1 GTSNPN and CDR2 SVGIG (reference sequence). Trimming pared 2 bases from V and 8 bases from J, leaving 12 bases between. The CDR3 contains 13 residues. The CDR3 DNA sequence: TGTGCCTGGAGTCGGCATCAGAGGGAAAAACTGTTTTTT. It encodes CAWSRHQREKLFF.

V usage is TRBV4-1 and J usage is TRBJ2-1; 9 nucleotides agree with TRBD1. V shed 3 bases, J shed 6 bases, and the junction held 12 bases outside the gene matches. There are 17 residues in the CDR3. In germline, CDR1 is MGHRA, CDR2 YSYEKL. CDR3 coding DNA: TGCGCCAGCAGCCAGGTCCCACCGGGACAGGGATTCAATGAGCAGTTCTTC. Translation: CASSQVPPGQGFNEQFF.

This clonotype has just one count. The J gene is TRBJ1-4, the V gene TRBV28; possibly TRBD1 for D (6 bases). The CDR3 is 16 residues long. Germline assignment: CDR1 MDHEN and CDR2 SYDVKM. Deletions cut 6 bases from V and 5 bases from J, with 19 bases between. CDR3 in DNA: TGTGCCAGCAGATCTCCAGGGGTCCTCAGGAATGAAAAACTGTTTTTT. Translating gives CASRSPGVLRNEKLFF.

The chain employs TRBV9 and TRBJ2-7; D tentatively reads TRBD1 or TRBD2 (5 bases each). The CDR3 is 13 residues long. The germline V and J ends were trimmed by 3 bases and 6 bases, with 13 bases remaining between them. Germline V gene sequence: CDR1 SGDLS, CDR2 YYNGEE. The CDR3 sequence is CASSGTGPGEQYF. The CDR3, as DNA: TGTGCCAGCAGCGGGACGGGACCCGGCGAGCAGTACTTC.

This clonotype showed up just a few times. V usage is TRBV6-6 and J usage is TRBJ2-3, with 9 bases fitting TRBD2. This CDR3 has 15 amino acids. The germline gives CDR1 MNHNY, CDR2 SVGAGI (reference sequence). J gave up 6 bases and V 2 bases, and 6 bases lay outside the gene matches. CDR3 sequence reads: CASSYGGGAPDTQYF. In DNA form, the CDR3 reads TGTGCCAGCAGTTACGGCGGGGGGGCCCCGGATACGCAGTATTTT.

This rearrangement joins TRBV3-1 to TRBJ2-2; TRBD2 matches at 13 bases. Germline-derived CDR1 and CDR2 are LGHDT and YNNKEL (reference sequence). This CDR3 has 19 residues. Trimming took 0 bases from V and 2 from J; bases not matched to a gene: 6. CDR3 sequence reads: CASSQDGGLAGANTGELFF. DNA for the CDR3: TGTGCCAGCAGCCAAGATGGAGGACTAGCGGGGGCTAACACCGGGGAGCTGTTTTTT.

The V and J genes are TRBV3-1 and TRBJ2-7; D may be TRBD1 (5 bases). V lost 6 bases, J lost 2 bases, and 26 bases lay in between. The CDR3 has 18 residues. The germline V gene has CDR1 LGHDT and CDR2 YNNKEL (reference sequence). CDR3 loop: CASSQRGLQRADPYEQYF. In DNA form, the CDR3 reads TGTGCCAGCAGTCAAAGGGGATTACAGCGAGCAGACCCCTACGAGCAGTACTTC.

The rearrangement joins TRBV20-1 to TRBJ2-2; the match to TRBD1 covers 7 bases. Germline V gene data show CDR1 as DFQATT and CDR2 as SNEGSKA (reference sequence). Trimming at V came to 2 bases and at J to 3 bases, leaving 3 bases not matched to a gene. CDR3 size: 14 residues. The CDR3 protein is CSARKGADTGELFF. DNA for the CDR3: TGCAGTGCTAGAAAGGGGGCGGACACCGGGGAGCTGTTTTTT.

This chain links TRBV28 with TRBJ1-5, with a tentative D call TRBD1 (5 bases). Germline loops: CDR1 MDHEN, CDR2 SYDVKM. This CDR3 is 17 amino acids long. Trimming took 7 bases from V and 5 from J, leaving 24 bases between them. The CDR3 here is CASTLPPGQVSYQPQHF. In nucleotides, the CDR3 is TGTGCCAGCACCCTCCCCCCAGGGCAGGTTAGTTATCAGCCCCAGCATTTT.